This T cell receptor (beta chain) was found in a study of cytomegalovirus exposure and HLA in healthy donors. Across the whole study: Out of 150 million to 200 million T cells, an earlier analysis found fewer than 140 million unique TCR beta sequences in total. In an early release, HLA-typed donors contributed tens of millions of unique TCR sequences. Out of about 410 genotyped donors, about 80% belonged to the Caucasian-associated ancestry cluster.

Germline trimming cut 1 base from V and 0 bases from J; bases unmatched to any gene: 1. CDR1 is SQVTM, CDR2 ANQGSEA, per germline. The CDR3 covers 16 residues. Although they were nominally healthy when sampled, donors likely had unrecorded immune exposures. This PCR relied on a set of 60 Vbeta primers and 13 Jbeta primers. Measured with immunoSEQ multiplex PCR; TCRdb has only the in-frame clones, and not every one. Of about 150,000 clones listed, 74% are singletons. The receptor's source is a young man in good health and CMV-seronegative. The sequencing sample was made of PBMCs. The V gene is TRBV29-1, the J gene TRBJ2-3, with 13 bases aligning to TRBD2. CDR3 sequence reads: CSVEGLAGGSTDTQYF. The CDR3, as DNA: TGCAGCGTTGAAGGACTAGCGGGGGGTAGCACAGATACGCAGTATTTT.